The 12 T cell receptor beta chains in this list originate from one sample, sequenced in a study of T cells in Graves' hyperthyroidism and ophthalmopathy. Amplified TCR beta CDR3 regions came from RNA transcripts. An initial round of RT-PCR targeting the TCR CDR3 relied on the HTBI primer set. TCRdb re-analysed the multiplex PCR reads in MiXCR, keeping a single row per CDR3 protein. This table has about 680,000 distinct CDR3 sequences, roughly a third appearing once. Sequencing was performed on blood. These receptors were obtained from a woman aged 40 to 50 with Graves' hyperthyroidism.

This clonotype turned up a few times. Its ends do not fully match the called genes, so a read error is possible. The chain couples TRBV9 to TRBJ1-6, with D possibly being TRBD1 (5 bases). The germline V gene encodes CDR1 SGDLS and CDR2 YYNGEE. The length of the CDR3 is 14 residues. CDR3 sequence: CASSGQFNNSPLHF. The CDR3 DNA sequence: TGTGCCAGCAGCGGACAGTTTAATAATTCACCCCTTCACTTT.

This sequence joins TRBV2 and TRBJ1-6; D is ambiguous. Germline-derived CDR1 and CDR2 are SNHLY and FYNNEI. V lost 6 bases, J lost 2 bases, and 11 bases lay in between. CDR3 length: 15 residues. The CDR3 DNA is TGTGCCAGCAGAGAACGGGGAGCCTATAATTCACCCCTCCACTTT. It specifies CASRERGAYNSPLHF.

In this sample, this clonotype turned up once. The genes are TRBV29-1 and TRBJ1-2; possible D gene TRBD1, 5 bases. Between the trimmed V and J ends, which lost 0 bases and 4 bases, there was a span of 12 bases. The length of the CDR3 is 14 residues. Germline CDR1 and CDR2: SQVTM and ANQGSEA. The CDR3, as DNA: TGCAGCGTTGAAGATTCTAGGGGACCCTATGGCTACACCTTC. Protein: CSVEDSRGPYGYTF.

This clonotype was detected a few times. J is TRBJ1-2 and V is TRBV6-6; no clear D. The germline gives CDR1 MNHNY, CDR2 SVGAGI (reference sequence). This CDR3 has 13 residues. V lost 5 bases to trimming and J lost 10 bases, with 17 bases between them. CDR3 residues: CASSPSLRIPYTF. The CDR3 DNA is TGTGCCAGCAGTCCCTCCCTTCGTATCCCCTACACCTTC.

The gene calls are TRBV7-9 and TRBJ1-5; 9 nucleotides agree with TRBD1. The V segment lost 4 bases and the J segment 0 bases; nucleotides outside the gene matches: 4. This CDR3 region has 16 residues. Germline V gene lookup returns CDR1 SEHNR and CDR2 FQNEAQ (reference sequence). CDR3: CASSSGTGSSNQPQHF. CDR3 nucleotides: TGTGCCAGCAGCTCGGGGACAGGGAGTAGCAATCAGCCCCAGCATTTT.

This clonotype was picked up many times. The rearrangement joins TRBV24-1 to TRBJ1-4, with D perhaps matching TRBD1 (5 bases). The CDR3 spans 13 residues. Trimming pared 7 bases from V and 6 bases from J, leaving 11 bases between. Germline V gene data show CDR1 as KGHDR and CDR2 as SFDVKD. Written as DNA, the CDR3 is TGTGCCACCAGCGCCCAGGGACATGAAAAACTGTTTTTT. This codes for CATSAQGHEKLFF.

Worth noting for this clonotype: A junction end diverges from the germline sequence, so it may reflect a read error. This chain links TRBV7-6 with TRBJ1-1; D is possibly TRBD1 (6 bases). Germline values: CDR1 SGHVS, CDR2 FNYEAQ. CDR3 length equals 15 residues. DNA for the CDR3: TGTGCCGGCAGCTTGTTACAGGGAAAGGTCACTGAAGCTTTCTTT. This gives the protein CAGSLLQGKVTEAFF.

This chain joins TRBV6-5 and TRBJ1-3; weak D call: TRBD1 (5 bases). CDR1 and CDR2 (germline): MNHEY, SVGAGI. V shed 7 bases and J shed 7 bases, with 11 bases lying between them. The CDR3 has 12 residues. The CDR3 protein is CASIGSGNTIYF. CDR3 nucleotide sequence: TGTGCCAGCATAGGGTCAGGGAACACCATATATTTT.

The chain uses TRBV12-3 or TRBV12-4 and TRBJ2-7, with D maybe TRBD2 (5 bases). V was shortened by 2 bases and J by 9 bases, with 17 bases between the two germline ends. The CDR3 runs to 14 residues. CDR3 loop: CASSLRSWPEGQYF. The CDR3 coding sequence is TGTGCCAGCAGTTTACGGTCGTGGCCTGAGGGGCAGTACTTC.

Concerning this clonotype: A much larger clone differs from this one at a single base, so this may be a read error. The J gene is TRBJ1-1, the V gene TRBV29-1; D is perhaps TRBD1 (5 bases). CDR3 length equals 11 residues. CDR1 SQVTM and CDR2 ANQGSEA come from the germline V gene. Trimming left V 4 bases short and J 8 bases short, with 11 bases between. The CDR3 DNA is TGCAGCGTTGGAGCAGGGAGCGAAGCTTTCTTT. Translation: CSVGAGSEAFF.

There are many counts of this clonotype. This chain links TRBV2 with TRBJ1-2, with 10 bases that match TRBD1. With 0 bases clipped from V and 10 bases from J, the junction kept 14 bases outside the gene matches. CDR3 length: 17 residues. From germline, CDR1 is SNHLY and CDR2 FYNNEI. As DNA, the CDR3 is TGTGCCAGCAGTGAAGCTGGGGGACAGGGGAGTCGTGGCGACTACACCTTC. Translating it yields CASSEAGGQGSRGDYTF.

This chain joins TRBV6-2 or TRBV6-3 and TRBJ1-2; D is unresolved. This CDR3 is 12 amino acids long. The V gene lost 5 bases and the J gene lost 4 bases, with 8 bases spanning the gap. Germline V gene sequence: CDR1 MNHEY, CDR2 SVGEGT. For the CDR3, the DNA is TGTGCCAGCAGTGCACTTATCTATGGCTACACCTTC. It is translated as CASSALIYGYTF.